This TCR beta chain was documented in a study of blood T cell repertoires in COVID-19. Methods used by the authors: For nucleated cells, counts were estimated from reference gene primer amplification. The table came from immunoSEQ multiplex PCR; TCRdb's copy has only in-frame clones and leaves some out. V and J calls and clone size are given by that table; D and trimming were obtained from the DNA. Counted here are 200,000 to 250,000 clones, about 88% occurring once; the ten biggest clones make up about 2.6%. Germline loops: CDR1 SGHRS, CDR2 YFSETQ. Trimming took off 1 base at V and 10 bases at J, with 21 bases between the two ends. This CDR3 is 17 amino acids long. This study enrolled people aged about 18 to 100 from about two dozen US geographic areas. The recovered donors of Cohort 3 showed two negative PCRs, clearance, or symptom resolution. This clone was counted between two and nine times.

Sequenced: PBMCs or T cells enriched from blood (not recorded which). This clonotype was sampled from a woman in her twenties or thirties who had recovered from COVID-19. The chain couples TRBV5-1 to TRBJ1-6; D gene uncertain. The CDR3 loop is CASSLQPPGGSGSPLHF. CDR3 DNA sequence: TGCGCCAGCAGCTTGCAGCCCCCGGGAGGCAGCGGCTCACCCCTCCACTTT.